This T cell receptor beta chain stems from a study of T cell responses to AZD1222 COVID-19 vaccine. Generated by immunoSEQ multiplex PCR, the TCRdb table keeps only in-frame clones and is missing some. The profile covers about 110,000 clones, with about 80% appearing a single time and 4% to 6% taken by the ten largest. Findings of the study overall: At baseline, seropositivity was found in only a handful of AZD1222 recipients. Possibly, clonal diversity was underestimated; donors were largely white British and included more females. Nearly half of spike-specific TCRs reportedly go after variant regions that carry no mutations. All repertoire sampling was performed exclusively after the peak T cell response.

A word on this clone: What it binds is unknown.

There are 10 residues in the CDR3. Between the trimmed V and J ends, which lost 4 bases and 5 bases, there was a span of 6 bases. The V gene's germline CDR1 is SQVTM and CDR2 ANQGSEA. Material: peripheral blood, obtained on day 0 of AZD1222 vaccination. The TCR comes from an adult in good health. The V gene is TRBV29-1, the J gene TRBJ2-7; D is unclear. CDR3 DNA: TGCAGCGTTGGACTGAACGAGCAGTACTTC. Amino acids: CSVGLNEQYF.